Detailed here is one T cell receptor beta chain. There is no known antigen for this receptor. Per-nucleotide qualities are absent, and no much larger clonotype sits a single base away. The library came from the immunoSEQ multiplex PCR assay. TCRdb provides this immuneACCESS table in a form limited to in-frame rearrangements. Some clones are lacking; in checked studies, under half of them reflect an unresolved V gene, and why the rest are absent is not known. Counted in this sample were 35,000 to 50,000 clones; roughly 90% of them appeared once. 0.67% of the sample rests with the top ten. This sample is drawn from a study of T cell changes during pregnancy in multiple sclerosis (dated by TCRdb to the late 2010s). In terms of the full investigation: Changes in the T cell repertoire over the course of pregnancy were examined in this study in women with multiple sclerosis.

The starting material was CD4+ T cells from peripheral blood mononuclear cells, obtained in the first trimester of pregnancy. The receptor's source is a female donor with multiple sclerosis, enrolled in a pregnancy study.

The CDR3 reads as follows: CASRYLAGEYNEQFF. Read as DNA, the sequence is TGTGCCAGCAGGTACCTAGCGGGAGAGTACAATGAGCAGTTCTTC. The sequence joins TRBV7-9 to TRBJ2-1; 10 central bases correspond to TRBD2. Germline trimming amounts to 6 bases on V and 4 bases on J, with 6 as the count of junction bases outside the gene matches. The CDR3 runs 15 amino acids, cysteine and phenylalanine included. Only CDR3 DNA is held: 45 bases, read in frame from base 1. CDR1 SEHNR and CDR2 FQNEAQ are derived from the germline V gene (reference sequence). With the portions outside the CDR3 filled from the reference TRBV7-9 and TRBJ2-1 genes, the complete variable region becomes DTGVSQNPRHKITKRGQNVTFRCDPISEHNRLYWYRQTLGQGPEFLTYFQNEAQLEKSRLLSDRFSAERPKGSFSTLEIQRTEQGDSAMYLCASRYLAGEYNEQFFGPGTRLTVL.